The rows below give T cell receptor beta chains drawn from one sample of a study of blood T cell repertoires in COVID-19. Repertoires were generated with immunoSEQ multiplex PCR, while TCRdb's copy carries only in-frame clones and drops some. The data show some 260,000 clones, about 73% seen once. Source material: peripheral blood. These receptors were obtained from a woman of 80 years or more with acute or convalescent COVID-19. The CDR3 runs from the conserved cysteine through the conserved F or W. A D gene is named only where the DNA matches it firmly. Size is stated for part of the rows, as once, few or many counts, or as a class when the clone is expanded.

CDR3nt: TGTGCCAGCAGCTCTCTACAGGGGGCCAACACTGAAGCTTTCTTT
CDR3aa: CASSSLQGANTEAFF
v_gene: TRBV5-5
d_gene: TRBD1
j_gene: TRBJ1-1
abundance: -

CDR3nt: TGTGCCAGCAGCCAAGATTTGACTTACTCTGGAAACACCATATATTTT
CDR3aa: CASSQDLTYSGNTIYF
v_gene: TRBV4-2
d_gene: -
j_gene: TRBJ1-3
abundance: few

CDR3nt: TGTGCCACAAGGGGCATGACGGTTCTCTCTGGAAACACCATATATTTT
CDR3aa: CATRGMTVLSGNTIYF
v_gene: TRBV19
d_gene: -
j_gene: TRBJ1-3
abundance: -

CDR3nt: TGTGCCTGGAGCCAGCTGGGCGGCAATCAGCCCCAGCATTTT
CDR3aa: CAWSQLGGNQPQHF
v_gene: TRBV30
d_gene: -
j_gene: TRBJ1-5
abundance: -

CDR3nt: TGTGCCAGCAGCTTAGTGGGACAGGGCGAAAAGATTGGAAACACCATATATTTT
CDR3aa: CASSLVGQGEKIGNTIYF
v_gene: TRBV7-9
d_gene: TRBD1
j_gene: TRBJ1-3
abundance: -

CDR3nt: TGTGCCAGTAGAACACAGGGGATCACCGGGGAGCTGTTTTTT
CDR3aa: CASRTQGITGELFF
v_gene: TRBV19
d_gene: TRBD1
j_gene: TRBJ2-2
abundance: few

CDR3nt: TGTGCCAGCAGAGCGAGTCTAGTGAAGAGTGAGCAGTTCTTC
CDR3aa: CASRASLVKSEQFF
v_gene: TRBV3-1/TRBV3-2
d_gene: -
j_gene: TRBJ2-1
abundance: few

CDR3nt: TGTGCCAGCAGCTCGGGACAGGGGAGCACAGATACGCAGTATTTT
CDR3aa: CASSSGQGSTDTQYF
v_gene: TRBV7-3
d_gene: TRBD1
j_gene: TRBJ2-3
abundance: few

CDR3nt: TGTGCCAGCACCCCCGCTGGGGCCGGGCTGGAGACCCAGTACTTC
CDR3aa: CASTPAGAGLETQYF
v_gene: TRBV7-8
d_gene: -
j_gene: TRBJ2-5
abundance: -

CDR3nt: TGCGCCAGCAGCTTACAGGGGGCGGTCTTAGAGACCCAGTACTTC
CDR3aa: CASSLQGAVLETQYF
v_gene: TRBV5-1
d_gene: TRBD1
j_gene: TRBJ2-5
abundance: -

CDR3nt: TGTGCCAGCAGCTTTTCCCCGGGACAGCTTATGAACACTGAAGCTTTCTTT
CDR3aa: CASSFSPGQLMNTEAFF
v_gene: TRBV5-5
d_gene: TRBD1
j_gene: TRBJ1-1
abundance: -

CDR3nt: TGCGCCAGCAGCTTGGAACCCACAGCTTACAATGAGCAGTTCTTC
CDR3aa: CASSLEPTAYNEQFF
v_gene: TRBV5-1
d_gene: -
j_gene: TRBJ2-1
abundance: -

CDR3nt: TGTGCCAGCAGACCCGGGACATCGAACACCGGGGAGCTGTTTTTT
CDR3aa: CASRPGTSNTGELFF
v_gene: TRBV7-3
d_gene: -
j_gene: TRBJ2-2
abundance: -

CDR3nt: TGTGCCAGCAGCCCTCTAGCGGGGGGGCCGATAATAGCCGATACGCAGTATTTT
CDR3aa: CASSPLAGGPIIADTQYF
v_gene: TRBV7-6
d_gene: TRBD2
j_gene: TRBJ2-3
abundance: -

CDR3nt: TGTGCCAGCTTGGAGGGACTGAACACTGAAGCTTTCTTT
CDR3aa: CASLEGLNTEAFF
v_gene: TRBV18
d_gene: -
j_gene: TRBJ1-1
abundance: -

CDR3nt: TGTGCCAGCAGCAACCTCAGGAGCGGGAGGGCCCTCCATGAGCAGTTCTTC
CDR3aa: CASSNLRSGRALHEQFF
v_gene: TRBV7-9
d_gene: TRBD2
j_gene: TRBJ2-1
abundance: -

CDR3nt: TGTGCCAGCAGCTTATCTTTGGGGGCCGGCACTGAAGCTTTCTTT
CDR3aa: CASSLSLGAGTEAFF
v_gene: TRBV7-9
d_gene: -
j_gene: TRBJ1-1
abundance: -

CDR3nt: TGTGCCAGCAGCCTAGCCCCTGGACAGGCGGAGACCCAGTACTTC
CDR3aa: CASSLAPGQAETQYF
v_gene: TRBV7-3
d_gene: TRBD1
j_gene: TRBJ2-5
abundance: -

CDR3nt: TGTGCCAGTAGTGCCGGCGGGACAGGGGGCGCAAAATATGGCTACACCTTC
CDR3aa: CASSAGGTGGAKYGYTF
v_gene: TRBV19
d_gene: TRBD1
j_gene: TRBJ1-2
abundance: -

CDR3nt: TGTGCCAGCAGCCTTCGGGGCTCTGGAAACACCATATATTTT
CDR3aa: CASSLRGSGNTIYF
v_gene: TRBV3-1/TRBV3-2
d_gene: -
j_gene: TRBJ1-3
abundance: -

CDR3nt: TGCGCCAGCAACAGGGACCGCGCCGGAGGCTACACCTTC
CDR3aa: CASNRDRAGGYTF
v_gene: TRBV5-1
d_gene: -
j_gene: TRBJ1-2
abundance: -

CDR3nt: TGTGCCAGCAGCCAAGAAGTTACTAGCGCGTACGAGCAGTACTTC
CDR3aa: CASSQEVTSAYEQYF
v_gene: TRBV3-1/TRBV3-2
d_gene: TRBD2
j_gene: TRBJ2-7
abundance: once

CDR3nt: TGTGCCACCAGCAGAGATCAGGGGGCCTATGGCTACACCTTC
CDR3aa: CATSRDQGAYGYTF
v_gene: TRBV15
d_gene: TRBD1
j_gene: TRBJ1-2
abundance: -

CDR3nt: TGTGCCAGCAGTTTAGACAGGGGATCTACTAATGAAAAACTGTTTTTT
CDR3aa: CASSLDRGSTNEKLFF
v_gene: TRBV2
d_gene: TRBD1
j_gene: TRBJ1-4
abundance: -

CDR3nt: TGTGCCAGCAGCCAAGACAGGGGTAGTTCACCCCTCCACTTT
CDR3aa: CASSQDRGSSPLHF
v_gene: TRBV3-1/TRBV3-2
d_gene: -
j_gene: TRBJ1-6
abundance: -

CDR3nt: TGTGCCAGTAGTCCCGGGACTAGCGGGGGTGAGCAGTACTTC
CDR3aa: CASSPGTSGGEQYF
v_gene: TRBV19
d_gene: TRBD2
j_gene: TRBJ2-7
abundance: -

CDR3nt: TGTGCCACCAGCAGATCCCCGATTCAGGGGAATGAGCAGTTCTTC
CDR3aa: CATSRSPIQGNEQFF
v_gene: TRBV15
d_gene: -
j_gene: TRBJ2-1
abundance: -

CDR3nt: TGCGCCAGCAGCAGGGACAGCATCTACGAGCAGTACTTC
CDR3aa: CASSRDSIYEQYF
v_gene: TRBV4-1
d_gene: TRBD1
j_gene: TRBJ2-7
abundance: -

CDR3nt: TGTGCCAGCAGTTTATCACAGGGGAGAGGCCAAGAGACCCAGTACTTC
CDR3aa: CASSLSQGRGQETQYF
v_gene: TRBV27
d_gene: TRBD1
j_gene: TRBJ2-5
abundance: -

CDR3nt: TGTGCCAGTCGGTCCGGGAGCGACCAAGCTTTCTTT
CDR3aa: CASRSGSDQAFF
v_gene: TRBV6-5
d_gene: -
j_gene: TRBJ1-1
abundance: -

CDR3nt: TGTGCCAGCAGGATTGGGACTAGCGGGAGGGCAGATACGCAGTATTTT
CDR3aa: CASRIGTSGRADTQYF
v_gene: TRBV27
d_gene: TRBD2
j_gene: TRBJ2-3
abundance: -

CDR3nt: TGTGCCAGCAGTCCTCCCCCGGGACAGGATACGCAGTATTTT
CDR3aa: CASSPPPGQDTQYF
v_gene: TRBV28
d_gene: TRBD1
j_gene: TRBJ2-3
abundance: -

CDR3nt: TGTGCCATCAGGGGGGGATTGGGAGTTGTGGGCAATGAGCAGTTCTTC
CDR3aa: CAIRGGLGVVGNEQFF
v_gene: TRBV10-3
d_gene: -
j_gene: TRBJ2-1
abundance: few

CDR3nt: TGTGCCAGTAGGGCAGCGGGATGGAACTATGGCTACACCTTC
CDR3aa: CASRAAGWNYGYTF
v_gene: TRBV19
d_gene: -
j_gene: TRBJ1-2
abundance: once

CDR3nt: TGTGCCAGCAGCCAAGGAGGTAGCGTTAATGAGCAGTTCTTC
CDR3aa: CASSQGGSVNEQFF
v_gene: TRBV3-1/TRBV3-2
d_gene: -
j_gene: TRBJ2-1
abundance: -

CDR3nt: TGCAGCGTTGAAAAAGACAGTACCTATGGCTACACCTTC
CDR3aa: CSVEKDSTYGYTF
v_gene: TRBV29-1
d_gene: -
j_gene: TRBJ1-2
abundance: few

CDR3nt: TGTGCCAGCAGCTTAGCGTTTGGCAGAAATAGCAATCAGCCCCAGCATTTT
CDR3aa: CASSLAFGRNSNQPQHF
v_gene: TRBV7-2
d_gene: -
j_gene: TRBJ1-5
abundance: -

CDR3nt: TGCGCCAGCAGCCACGGGACAGGCGCAGACTACACCTTC
CDR3aa: CASSHGTGADYTF
v_gene: TRBV4-3
d_gene: TRBD1
j_gene: TRBJ1-2
abundance: few

CDR3nt: TGTGCCAGTAGTTTGCCTAGCGGTCCGTACAATGAGCAGTTCTTC
CDR3aa: CASSLPSGPYNEQFF
v_gene: TRBV19
d_gene: TRBD2
j_gene: TRBJ2-1
abundance: once

CDR3nt: TGTGCCAGCAGCTTAGCGGGAGTAGCGGGTCTTCAAGAGACCCAGTACTTC
CDR3aa: CASSLAGVAGLQETQYF
v_gene: TRBV7-7
d_gene: TRBD2
j_gene: TRBJ2-5
abundance: -

CDR3nt: TGCGCCAGCAGCCTCGACACCCGGAACACTGAAGCTTTCTTT
CDR3aa: CASSLDTRNTEAFF
v_gene: TRBV5-1
d_gene: -
j_gene: TRBJ1-1
abundance: -